Listed below are T cell receptor beta chains from one sample, sequenced in a study of T-cell reconstitution after alpha-beta-depleted transplantation in children. TCRdb re-called the PCR reads through MiXCR, storing one row per CDR3 protein. The data contain fewer than 750,000 distinct CDR3 sequences, 25% to 30% of them singletons. Sequenced material: PBMCs, taken before TCRalphabeta/CD19-depleted stem cell transplant. All receptors come from a boy younger than two with Wiskott-Aldrich syndrome, due to receive a stem cell transplant. The conserved cysteine and the conserved F or W are not part of the CDR3 here. The D gene is left open where the match is weak.

ASRPRVTTANEQF NA TRBV19 13
SAQDYYEQY NA TRBV20-1 9
ASSQRDRGRPGELF TRBD1 TRBV4-1 14
SVGLVIGQF NA TRBV29-1 9
ASSGQGTGTQY TRBD1 TRBV5-1 11
ASIQNRGTGELF TRBD1 TRBV7-2 12
ASSFPGSDTQY NA TRBV5-1 11
ASSFRAEAF NA TRBV5-6 9
ASSFEREGHNEQF TRBD2 TRBV7-9 13
ASSFSSGALDNEQF TRBD2 TRBV27 14
ASSSTGWGNEQF NA TRBV5-1 12
ASAPTGLNNEKLF NA TRBV5-1 13
ASSPRRPDVGRYQETQY NA TRBV5-1 17
ASSDAGTGAKNIQY TRBD1 TRBV25-1 14
SVLKASRTRSYNEQF NA TRBV29-1 15
ASSPQGSNQPQH TRBD1 TRBV12-3/TRBV12-4 12
ASSPTQALSTDTQY NA TRBV12-3/TRBV12-4 14
SARTPDSEPLH NA TRBV20-1 11
ASTSVAGGPHSPYNDQF TRBD2 TRBV5-1 17
ASSLLRAGELF NA TRBV5-6 11
SALRTGVEKLF TRBD1 TRBV20-1 11
ASSWDSGNTIY NA TRBV5-1 11
ASSLERYQF NA TRBV7-9 9
ASSLIASRIGEQY NA TRBV5-1 13
ASSLVGTSYYNEQF TRBD2 TRBV5-6 14
ASTGRVRSYNEQF NA TRBV5-5 13
ASERTHNTFGQF NA TRBV28 12
ASSHSGGTQY NA TRBV3-1 10
ASSLVASSYNEQF NA TRBV5-1 13
SVSGSGNTIY NA TRBV29-1 10
ASRLGSGAGELF NA TRBV12-3/TRBV12-4 12
SGRTGLGSTEAF NA TRBV29-1 12
ATSRRGSGANVLT NA TRBV15 13
ASSLAPFTLTDTQY NA TRBV5-1 14
ATSAEGMNNEQF NA TRBV24-1 12
ASSLGRNYEQY NA TRBV5-1 11
ASRHRLAGQETQY TRBD2 TRBV5-1 13
ASSLRDLDYGYT NA TRBV5-8 12
ASSLRTGSPSGANVLT NA TRBV11-1 16
ASSKDQVYNEQF NA TRBV7-8 12